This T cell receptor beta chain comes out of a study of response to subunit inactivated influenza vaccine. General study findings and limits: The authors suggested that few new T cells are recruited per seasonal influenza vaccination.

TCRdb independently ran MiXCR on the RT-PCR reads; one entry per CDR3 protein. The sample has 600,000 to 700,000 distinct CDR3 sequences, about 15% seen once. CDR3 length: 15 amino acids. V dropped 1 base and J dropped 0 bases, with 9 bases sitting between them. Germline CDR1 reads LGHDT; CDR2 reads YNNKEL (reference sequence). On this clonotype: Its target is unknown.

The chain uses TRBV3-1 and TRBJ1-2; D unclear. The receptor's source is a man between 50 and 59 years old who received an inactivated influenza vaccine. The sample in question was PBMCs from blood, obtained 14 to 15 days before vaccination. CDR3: CASSQAPLANYGYTF. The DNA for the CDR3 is TGTGCCAGCAGCCAAGCCCCCCTCGCTAACTATGGCTACACCTTC.